Listed below are T cell receptor beta chains from one sample, sequenced in a study of chemoradiotherapy in HPV16-positive cancers. Assay: immunoSEQ multiplex PCR; the TCRdb copy retains only in-frame clones and omits some. Of 4,500 to 7,000 clones listed, 85% to 90% are singletons. The sample here was blood, taken from a patient who underwent chemoradiotherapy. The receptors here all came from a human donor with HPV-associated anogenital cancer. CDR3s include the opening cysteine and the closing phenylalanine or tryptophan. The order of the fields is clone size, J gene, D gene, CDR3 length, V gene, CDR3 protein, CDR3 DNA. The D gene is left open where the match is weak. Clone size is given for some rows only: seen once, a few or many times, or a class if the clone is expanded.

hyperexpanded | TRBJ1-2 | NA | 16 | TRBV6-1 | CASSDVTGTGNYGYTF | TGTGCCAGCAGTGATGTGACCGGGACGGGTAACTATGGCTACACCTTC
NA | TRBJ1-1 | NA | 12 | TRBV18 | CASSPPVNRAFF | TGTGCCAGCTCACCACCGGTAAACCGGGCTTTCTTT
few | TRBJ2-5 | NA | 14 | TRBV11-2 | CASSAPGTQETQYF | TGTGCCAGCAGCGCCCCCGGGACCCAAGAGACCCAGTACTTC
NA | TRBJ2-2 | TRBD2 | 16 | TRBV9 | CASSVVPSGSLGELFF | TGTGCCAGCAGCGTAGTGCCTAGCGGGAGTCTCGGGGAGCTGTTTTTT
once | TRBJ2-3 | NA | 14 | TRBV6-1 | CASLEGGRTDTQYF | TGTGCCAGCCTGGAGGGGGGCAGGACAGATACGCAGTATTTT
few | TRBJ1-1 | TRBD1 | 9 | TRBV19 | CHRGTEAFF | TGTCACAGGGGCACTGAAGCTTTCTTT
NA | TRBJ1-2 | NA | 13 | TRBV18 | CASSPRGRYGYTF | TGTGCCAGCTCTCCGAGGGGTCGCTATGGCTACACCTTC
once | TRBJ2-3 | TRBD2 | 14 | TRBV5-1 | CASSFAGGADTQYF | TGCGCCAGCAGCTTTGCGGGAGGCGCAGATACGCAGTATTTT
few | TRBJ2-7 | NA | 13 | TRBV27 | CASKGTEIYEQYF | TGTGCCAGCAAGGGGACGGAGATCTACGAGCAGTACTTC
few | TRBJ2-2 | TRBD1 | 15 | TRBV6-1 | CASSQTGAHTGELFF | TGTGCCAGCAGCCAAACAGGGGCTCACACCGGGGAGCTGTTTTTT
hyperexpanded | TRBJ1-1 | NA | 14 | TRBV7-6 | CASSLEAVNTEAFF | TGTGCCAGCAGCTTAGAGGCTGTGAACACTGAAGCTTTCTTT
NA | TRBJ1-1 | NA | 23 | TRBV18 | CASSPPRAWDTRVGPRVNTEAFF | TGTGCCAGCTCCCCCCCGAGGGCGTGGGATACCCGGGTCGGACCCCGCGTGAACACTGAAGCTTTCTTT
NA | TRBJ2-1 | TRBD2 | 16 | TRBV5-5 | CASSFTGTSGYNEQFF | TGTGCCAGCAGCTTTACCGGGACTAGCGGATACAATGAGCAGTTCTTC
NA | TRBJ1-5 | NA | 11 | TRBV5-8 | CASSLVQPQHF | TGTGCCAGCAGCTTGGTTCAGCCCCAGCATTTT
NA | TRBJ2-2 | NA | 15 | TRBV15 | CATSRDRGFNGELFF | TGTGCCACCAGCAGAGATCGGGGTTTCAACGGGGAGCTGTTTTTT
NA | TRBJ2-2 | TRBD2 | 15 | TRBV6-4 | CASSVGSGSAGELFF | TGTGCCAGCAGTGTAGGTAGCGGGAGTGCCGGGGAGCTGTTTTTT
once | TRBJ1-5 | NA | 12 | TRBV28 | CASSPEGRPQHF | TGTGCCAGCAGTCCCGAAGGGAGGCCCCAGCATTTT
few | TRBJ2-2 | NA | 14 | TRBV13 | CATRDRGDTGELFF | TGTGCCACCAGAGACCGGGGCGACACCGGGGAGCTGTTTTTT
NA | TRBJ2-5 | NA | 11 | TRBV2 | CASRQEETQYF | TGTGCCAGCAGGCAGGAAGAGACCCAGTACTTC
NA | TRBJ1-2 | NA | 14 | TRBV18 | CASSPPQASVGYTF | TGTGCCAGCTCACCACCTCAGGCATCTGTCGGCTACACCTTC
NA | TRBJ2-1 | NA | 14 | TRBV6-1 | CASTLRGILNEQFF | TGTGCCAGCACCCTTAGGGGGATATTAAATGAGCAGTTCTTC
NA | TRBJ2-3 | TRBD2 | 14 | TRBV2 | CATGTSGSTDTQYF | TGTGCCACAGGGACTAGCGGATCAACAGATACGCAGTATTTT
NA | TRBJ2-5 | TRBD1 | 12 | TRBV29-1 | CSVETGGETQYF | TGCAGCGTGGAGACAGGGGGGGAGACCCAGTACTTC
NA | TRBJ1-1 | NA | 14 | TRBV18 | CASSQNSGHTEAFF | TGTGCCAGCTCACAAAACTCGGGGCACACTGAAGCTTTCTTT
NA | TRBJ2-7 | TRBD2 | 16 | TRBV11-2 | CASSSRTSGRLYEQYF | TGTGCCAGCAGCTCGAGGACTAGCGGGAGGCTGTACGAGCAGTACTTC
NA | TRBJ2-5 | TRBD1 | 19 | TRBV5-6 | CASTRRSNRGRLNQETQYF | TGTGCCAGCACGCGTCGGTCAAACAGGGGGCGGTTGAATCAAGAGACCCAGTACTTC
NA | TRBJ2-7 | NA | 16 | TRBV5-4 | CASSYSKGVYLYEQYF | TGTGCCAGCAGCTATTCTAAGGGGGTCTATCTCTACGAGCAGTACTTC
NA | TRBJ2-7 | NA | 13 | TRBV28 | CASSLSPVYEQYF | TGTGCCAGCAGTTTATCGCCAGTTTACGAGCAGTACTTC
NA | TRBJ1-2 | NA | 17 | TRBV27 | CASSLNQGVAISYGYTF | TGTGCCAGCAGTTTAAACCAGGGAGTGGCTATATCCTATGGCTACACCTTC
few | TRBJ2-3 | NA | 13 | TRBV27 | CASSFAITDTQYF | TGTGCCAGCAGTTTCGCCATCACAGATACGCAGTATTTT
NA | TRBJ2-3 | NA | 16 | TRBV5-5 | CASIKGGDWTTDTQYF | TGTGCCAGCATTAAGGGGGGTGATTGGACCACAGATACGCAGTATTTT
NA | TRBJ2-4 | NA | 14 | TRBV9 | CASSGGLAKNIQYF | TGTGCCAGCAGCGGTGGGTTAGCCAAAAACATTCAGTACTTC
NA | TRBJ2-5 | NA | 13 | TRBV7-8 | CASSLQTQETQYF | TGTGCCAGCAGCTTACAGACCCAAGAGACCCAGTACTTC
NA | TRBJ1-1 | TRBD1 | 15 | TRBV28 | CASSSTGDIITEAFF | TGTGCCAGCAGTTCGACAGGGGATATCATCACTGAAGCTTTCTTT
NA | TRBJ2-7 | TRBD2 | 15 | TRBV11-2 | CASSLVGAGVSKQYF | TGTGCCAGCAGCTTAGTTGGGGCGGGGGTGTCTAAGCAGTACTTC
once | TRBJ2-7 | TRBD2 | 16 | TRBV4-1 | CASSQDGGGRINEQYF | TGCGCCAGCAGCCAAGATGGGGGGGGAAGAATTAACGAGCAGTACTTC
NA | TRBJ2-7 | TRBD2 | 15 | TRBV7-2 | CASSPWTSGKYEQYF | TGTGCCAGCAGCCCCTGGACTAGCGGGAAATACGAGCAGTACTTC
NA | TRBJ2-6 | NA | 14 | TRBV18 | CASSPGTGANVLTF | TGTGCCAGCTCACCAGGGACCGGGGCCAACGTCCTGACTTTC
few | TRBJ1-5 | NA | 13 | TRBV25-1 | CASSGRRGGGQHF | TGTGCCAGCAGTGGTCGTCGTGGAGGGGGCCAGCATTTT